These 25 T cell receptor beta chains were all obtained from the same sample, sequenced in a study of T cell repertoires in cytomegalovirus infection. MiXCR, applied by TCRdb to the reads, yields one record per CDR3 protein. In the table there are fewer than 200,000 distinct CDR3 sequences, more than 9% of which are singletons. The specimen was PBMCs. Every receptor here comes from a human donor in good health (CMV status not recorded). Some clones in this sample may be carry-over from other donors' samples.

In this sample, this clonotype turned up once. The chain uses TRBV19 and TRBJ1-5; D unresolved. CDR1 and CDR2 from the germline V gene are LNHDA and SQIVND (reference sequence). The CDR3 sequence is 12 residues long. Deletions cut 3 bases from V and 7 bases from J, with 7 bases between. Here the CDR3 DNA reads TGTGCCAGTAGTATTGGGTCGCAGCCCCAGCATTTT. Its protein is CASSIGSQPQHF.

The CDR3 coding sequence is TGCAGTGCTAGGAGGGGGAATCCGAACACTGAAGCTTTCTTT. Protein: CSARRGNPNTEAFF. This chain connects TRBV20-1 to TRBJ1-1; maybe TRBD1 (6 bases). This CDR3 region has 14 residues. The germline V gene encodes CDR1 DFQATT and CDR2 SNEGSKA (reference sequence). Between the trimmed V and J ends, which lost 3 bases and 1 base, there was a span of 12 bases.

This clonotype was recorded a few times. The rearrangement joins TRBV23-1 to TRBJ2-3; TRBD1 or TRBD2 may be the D gene (5 bases each). Being an ORF, TRBV23-1 has a function that is uncertain. The CDR3 has 16 residues. Trimming removed 6 bases at V and 0 bases at J, with 16 bases between. The CDR3 sequence: CASRLPGTHSTDTQYF. The DNA for the CDR3 is TGCGCCAGCAGACTTCCCGGGACCCATAGCACAGATACGCAGTATTTT.

The chain carries TRBV2 and TRBJ1-5; 8 bases agree with TRBD1. The CDR3 runs to 16 residues. With V trimmed by 2 bases and J by 7 bases, 10 bases remained unmatched. Germline loops: CDR1 SNHLY, CDR2 FYNNEI. The CDR3 coding sequence is TGTGCCAGCAGTGAACGAGCACAGGGGGGAGGCCAGCCCCAGCATTTT. Its translation is CASSERAQGGGQPQHF.

This clonotype has a count of ten or more. The rearrangement joins TRBV7-2 to TRBJ2-5, with 9 bases lining up with TRBD2. CDR3 size: 16 residues. The V and J ends lost 1 base and 3 bases, in that order; junction bases with no gene match: 6. Looked up from germline, CDR1 is SGHTA and CDR2 is FQGNSA. The CDR3 nucleotides read TGTGCCAGCAGCTTAGTCCGGACTAGCGTGGAAGAGACCCAGTACTTC. This codes for CASSLVRTSVEETQYF. The whole variable domain, filled in from reference TRBV7-2 and TRBJ2-5, reads GAGVSQSPSNKVTEKGKDVELRCDPISGHTALYWYRQSLGQGLEFLIYFQGNSAPDKSGLPSDRFSAERTGGSVSTLTIQRTQQEDSAVYLCASSLVRTSVEETQYFGPGTRLLVL.

This clonotype was counted ten times or more. The CDR3 is CASSQVGRGYTF. DNA of the CDR3: TGTGCCAGCAGCCAGGTCGGGAGGGGCTACACCTTC. This chain links TRBV7-2 with TRBJ1-2; D remains ambiguous. Trimming pared 5 bases from V and 8 bases from J, leaving 12 bases between. The CDR3 extends over 12 amino acids. CDR1 SGHTA and CDR2 FQGNSA come from the germline V gene. Combining the CDR3 with reference TRBV7-2 and TRBJ1-2 gives the whole variable domain GAGVSQSPSNKVTEKGKDVELRCDPISGHTALYWYRQSLGQGLEFLIYFQGNSAPDKSGLPSDRFSAERTGGSVSTLTIQRTQQEDSAVYLCASSQVGRGYTFGSGTRLTVV.

The chain has TRBV29-1 and TRBJ1-1; no definite D call. CDR3 length: 12 residues. Trimming removed 5 bases from V and 6 bases from J, with 13 bases in between. Germline lookup yields CDR1 SQVTM and CDR2 ANQGSEA. The CDR3 reads CSVLVWASEAFF. The CDR3 coding sequence is TGCAGCGTTTTAGTATGGGCCTCTGAAGCTTTCTTT.

This clonotype was seen at least ten times. The V and J genes are TRBV19 and TRBJ1-1; D is ambiguous. V lost 5 bases to trimming and J lost 1 base, with 8 bases between them. The germline CDR1 and CDR2 sequences are LNHDA and SQIVND (reference sequence). This CDR3 contains 13 residues. The CDR3 bases are TGTGCCAGTAGTTTTTATCGGAACACTGAAGCTTTCTTT. Protein sequence: CASSFYRNTEAFF.

The V gene is TRBV20-1, the J gene TRBJ1-1, with D perhaps matching TRBD1 (5 bases). Germline loops: CDR1 DFQATT, CDR2 SNEGSKA (reference sequence). This CDR3 has 12 amino acids. V lost 1 base, J lost 7 bases, and 10 bases lay in between. CDR3 residues: CSARGAGVEAFF. Here the CDR3 DNA reads TGCAGTGCTAGAGGGGCGGGGGTTGAAGCTTTCTTT.

This clonotype was detected ten times or more. This sequence joins TRBV4-3 and TRBJ2-1, with D perhaps TRBD1 or TRBD2 (6 bases each). CDR1 and CDR2 from the germline V gene are LGHNA and YSLEER. Trimming pared 0 bases from V and 2 bases from J, leaving 11 bases between. The CDR3 length is 16 residues. The CDR3, as DNA: TGCGCCAGCAGCCAAGAACTCGGGGGCACCTACAATGAGCAGTTCTTC. Residues: CASSQELGGTYNEQFF.

This clonotype was detected many times. The rearrangement joins TRBV7-2 to TRBJ1-1, with D unresolved. Germline CDR1 reads SGHTA; CDR2 reads FQGNSA. V lost 1 base to trimming and J lost 3 bases, with 6 bases between them. The CDR3 loop spans 13 amino acids. As DNA, the CDR3 is TGTGCCAGCAGCTTAGTGATGGACACTGAAGCTTTCTTT. This codes for CASSLVMDTEAFF. Supplemented by reference TRBV7-2 and TRBJ1-1, the full variable domain reads GAGVSQSPSNKVTEKGKDVELRCDPISGHTALYWYRQSLGQGLEFLIYFQGNSAPDKSGLPSDRFSAERTGGSVSTLTIQRTQQEDSAVYLCASSLVMDTEAFFGQGTRLTVV.

The table lists this clonotype with many counts. V usage is TRBV5-4 and J usage is TRBJ1-2, with TRBD1 matching over 11 bases. The CDR3 contains 14 residues. Per the germline V gene, CDR1 is SGHNT and CDR2 is YYREEE (reference sequence). J lost 8 bases, V lost 3 bases, and 6 bases had no gene match. CDR3 DNA sequence: TGTGCCAGCAGCTCCGGACAGGGGGCGCGGGGCTACACCTTC. It translates to CASSSGQGARGYTF. The entire variable domain, with the rest obtained from reference TRBV5-4 and TRBJ1-2, is as follows: ETGVTQSPTHLIKTRGQQVTLRCSSQSGHNTVSWYQQALGQGPQFIFQYYREEENGRGNFPPRFSGLQFPNYSSELNVNALELDDSALYLCASSSGQGARGYTFGSGTRLTVV.

Ten or more counts support this clonotype. The DNA of the CDR3 is TGTGCCAGCAGCCGGGACCATTTCAACTATGGCTACACCTTC. Protein product: CASSRDHFNYGYTF. This chain uses TRBV7-2 with TRBJ1-2; TRBD1 is a possible D gene (5 bases). This CDR3 has 14 amino acids. Germline lookup yields CDR1 SGHTA and CDR2 FQGNSA. V was trimmed by 5 bases and J by 2 bases, leaving 12 bases between them.

The V gene is TRBV28, the J gene TRBJ2-5; 9 bases are a match to TRBD2. CDR3 size: 16 residues. The V gene end was trimmed by 1 base and the J gene end by 1 base; junction bases not matched to a gene: 4. The V gene's germline CDR1 is MDHEN and CDR2 SYDVKM. As DNA, the CDR3 is TGTGCCAGCAGTTTATCACTTAGCGGGGGCCAAGAGACCCAGTACTTC. Translated: CASSLSLSGGQETQYF.

In its sample, this clonotype was seen many times. The V gene is TRBV18, the J gene TRBJ1-5; D call uncertain. The CDR3 extends over 16 amino acids. CDR1 and CDR2 (germline): KGHSH, LQKENI. Between the trimmed V and J ends, which lost 3 bases and 1 base, there was a span of 13 bases. The CDR3 region is CASSPLSILSNQPQHF. As DNA, the CDR3 is TGTGCCAGCTCACCCTTATCAATCCTAAGCAATCAGCCCCAGCATTTT.

This clonotype was seen repeatedly, ten times or more. The genes are TRBV7-9 and TRBJ1-1; D is perhaps TRBD1 (5 bases). V was cut by 1 base and J by 13 bases, with 16 bases left in between. CDR3 length: 13 residues. CDR1 and CDR2 from the germline V gene are SEHNR and FQNEAQ (reference sequence). This chain's CDR3 is CASSLVGATNGFF. CDR3 bases: TGTGCCAGCAGCTTAGTAGGGGCGACAAATGGTTTCTTT.

The chain employs TRBV5-3 and TRBJ2-3, with TRBD2 matching over 9 bases. TRBV5-3 carries the ORF label, with uncertain function. J lost 6 bases, V lost 0 bases, and 5 bases had no gene match. The CDR3 length is 15 residues. The CDR3 nucleotides are TGTGCCAGAAGCTTGGTGGCGGGGGGGCCTGATACGCAGTATTTT. Protein product: CARSLVAGGPDTQYF.

This clonotype was seen many times. The chain combines TRBV5-4 with TRBJ2-3; the match to TRBD1 covers 7 bases. After removal of 2 bases from V and 2 bases from J, the junction contained 5 bases not matched to a gene. Germline V CDR1 and CDR2: SGHNT, YYREEE (reference sequence). This CDR3 is built from 15 residues. CDR3 protein: CASSLRQGHTDTQYF. In nucleotides, the CDR3 is TGTGCCAGCAGCTTAAGACAGGGCCACACAGATACGCAGTATTTT. Using reference TRBV5-4 and TRBJ2-3 for the parts outside the CDR3, the full variable domain is ETGVTQSPTHLIKTRGQQVTLRCSSQSGHNTVSWYQQALGQGPQFIFQYYREEENGRGNFPPRFSGLQFPNYSSELNVNALELDDSALYLCASSLRQGHTDTQYFGPGTRLTVL.

The chain employs TRBV7-9 and TRBJ2-5; 7 bases line up with TRBD2. Germline V CDR1 and CDR2: SEHNR, FQNEAQ (reference sequence). The CDR3 loop spans 14 amino acids. V trimming: 5 bases; J trimming: 3 bases; junction bases outside the gene matches: 6. CDR3 protein: CASSELGGKETQYF. The DNA for the CDR3 is TGTGCCAGCAGCGAACTCGGGGGGAAAGAGACCCAGTACTTC.

In the case of this clonotype: This could be a read error, since a much larger clone is one nucleotide away. The chain combines TRBV2 with TRBJ1-2; 11 bases line up with TRBD1. The V segment lost 6 bases and the J segment 4 bases; nucleotides outside the gene matches: 4. There are 14 residues in the CDR3. Germline CDR1 SNHLY, CDR2 FYNNEI. DNA of the CDR3: TGTGCCAGCAGCTCCGGGACAGGGGGCTATGGCTACACCTTC. Encoded protein: CASSSGTGGYGYTF. Full variable domain (missing parts from reference TRBV2 and TRBJ1-2): EPEVTQTPSHQVTQMGQEVILRCVPISNHLYFYWYRQILGQKVEFLVSFYNNEISEKSEIFDDQFSVERPDGSNFTLKIRSTKLEDSAMYFCASSSGTGGYGYTFGSGTRLTVV.

This clonotype appeared many times. This sequence joins TRBV7-2 and TRBJ1-6, with 7 bases lining up with TRBD1. The CDR3 spans 15 residues. V lost 5 bases to trimming and J lost 10 bases; unmatched junction nucleotides: 11. Germline CDR1 and CDR2: SGHTA and FQGNSA. DNA for the CDR3: TGTGCCAGCAGCCTAAGACAGGGCCAAGGCTCACCCCTCCACTTT. The encoded protein is CASSLRQGQGSPLHF.

This clonotype showed up many times. The chain joins TRBV7-8 to TRBJ2-2, with 8 bases fitting TRBD1. This CDR3 region has 15 residues. With V trimmed by 7 bases and J by 6 bases, 10 bases remained unmatched. Germline loops: CDR1 SGHVS, CDR2 FQNEAQ. CDR3 in amino acids: CASIRQGLSPGELFF. The CDR3 DNA is TGTGCCAGCATTCGACAGGGGCTTTCTCCCGGGGAGCTGTTTTTT.

V is TRBV19 and J is TRBJ2-2; 7 bases are shared with TRBD1. Germline CDR1 is LNHDA and CDR2 is SQIVND (reference sequence). The CDR3 is made up of 17 amino acids. The V segment lost 2 bases and the J segment 0 bases; nucleotides outside the gene matches: 6. Here the CDR3 reads CASSITGTASNTGELFF. In nucleotides, the CDR3 is TGTGCCAGTAGTATAACCGGGACAGCTTCGAACACCGGGGAGCTGTTTTTT.

The chain joins TRBV20-1 to TRBJ2-7, with a weak D call TRBD1 (6 bases). Trimming stripped 2 bases from V and 0 bases from J, with 14 bases between. Germline V CDR1 and CDR2: DFQATT, SNEGSKA (reference sequence). The CDR3 runs to 15 residues. The CDR3 nucleotides read TGCAGTGCTAGACCGGGACAATCCCTCTCCTACGAGCAGTACTTC. This gives the protein CSARPGQSLSYEQYF.

This clonotype has a count of ten or more. The J gene is TRBJ1-1, the V gene TRBV29-1; no clear D gene. V lost 7 bases, J lost 0 bases, and 9 bases lay in between. The CDR3 covers 12 residues. CDR1 is SQVTM, CDR2 ANQGSEA, per germline. Here the CDR3 reads CSGGEMNTEAFF. The CDR3 nucleotides read TGCAGCGGGGGAGAAATGAACACTGAAGCTTTCTTT.